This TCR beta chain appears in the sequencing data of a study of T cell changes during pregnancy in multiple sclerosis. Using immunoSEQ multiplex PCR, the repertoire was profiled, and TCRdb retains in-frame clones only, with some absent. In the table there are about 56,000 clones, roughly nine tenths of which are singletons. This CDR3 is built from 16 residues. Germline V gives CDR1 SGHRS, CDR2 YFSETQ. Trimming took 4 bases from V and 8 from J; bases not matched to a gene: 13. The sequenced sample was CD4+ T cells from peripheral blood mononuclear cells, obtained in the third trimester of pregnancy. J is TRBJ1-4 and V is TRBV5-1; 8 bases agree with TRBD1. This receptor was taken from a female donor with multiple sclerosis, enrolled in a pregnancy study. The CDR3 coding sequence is TGCGCCAGCAGCATAGGACAGGGCAGAGGGGACGAAAAACTGTTTTTT. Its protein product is CASSIGQGRGDEKLFF.